This T cell receptor beta chain was captured by sequencing in a study of T cell changes during pregnancy in multiple sclerosis. Germline V lookup: CDR1 SGHRS, CDR2 YFSETQ. Trimming removed 0 bases at V and 6 bases at J, with 12 bases between. This CDR3 spans 14 amino acids. TCRdb's table, derived via immunoSEQ multiplex PCR, lists solely in-frame clones and lacks some. The profile covers fewer than 60,000 clones, with 90% to 95% appearing a single time and roughly 10% taken by the ten largest. The V call is TRBV5-1, the J call TRBJ1-2; D perhaps matches TRBD1 (5 bases). This material consisted of CD8+ T cells from peripheral blood mononuclear cells, taken after pregnancy. This receptor was taken from a female donor with multiple sclerosis, enrolled in a pregnancy study. This chain's CDR3 is CASSLAWQGDGYTF. As DNA, the CDR3 is TGCGCCAGCAGCTTGGCCTGGCAGGGTGATGGCTACACCTTC.